The 27 T cell receptor beta chains in this list originate from one sample, sequenced in a study of shared clonotypes between healthy human individuals. Assay used: immunoSEQ multiplex PCR; TCRdb lists only in-frame clones, some missing. The sample yields roughly 400,000 clones, around 96% seen once. Sequencing was done on a sample of memory CD8+ T cells sorted from blood. The subset denotes: CD45RO+ cells pooled with CCR7-negative TemRA cells. The source of these receptors is a man aged 25 to 40 in good health.

V gene TRBV5-6 combines with J gene TRBJ2-1; no clear D gene. The V end was cut by 0 bases, the J end by 0 bases, with 7 bases between. CDR1 is SGHDT, CDR2 YYEEEE, per germline. CDR3 length: 15 amino acids. The DNA for the CDR3 is TGTGCCAGCAGCTTGGTCTCCAACTCCTACAATGAGCAGTTCTTC. Its protein is CASSLVSNSYNEQFF.

The chain uses TRBV25-1 and TRBJ2-6; 9 bases match TRBD1. Germline CDR1 is MGHDK and CDR2 is SYGVNS. There are 18 residues in the CDR3. V gave up 4 bases and J gave up 1 base; unmatched junction bases: 8. The CDR3 loop is CASSAPGQGFSGANVLTF. In DNA, the CDR3 is TGTGCCAGCAGTGCCCCGGGACAGGGATTTTCTGGGGCCAACGTCCTGACTTTC.

The rearrangement uses TRBV2 and TRBJ2-7, with TRBD1 matching over 9 bases. Germline lookup yields CDR1 SNHLY and CDR2 FYNNEI. V shed 8 bases and J 4 bases; nucleotides not matched to a gene: 12. This CDR3 is built from 15 residues. The CDR3 bases are TGTGCCAGCCGTCGGAAACGACAGGGGGGATACGAGCAGTACTTC. Translated: CASRRKRQGGYEQYF.

This chain joins TRBV7-9 and TRBJ2-1; D is perhaps TRBD2 (6 bases). The CDR3 has 12 residues. Looked up from germline, CDR1 is SEHNR and CDR2 is FQNEAQ (reference sequence). With 2 bases removed from V and 13 bases from J, the gap between germline ends came to 12 bases. The chain's CDR3 is CASSLNAGSQFF. The DNA of the CDR3 is TGTGCCAGCAGCTTAAACGCGGGATCTCAGTTCTTC.

The chain recombines TRBV5-1 with TRBJ2-2; D gene uncertain. Trimming took off 4 bases at V and 3 bases at J, with 10 bases between the two ends. Germline V gene sequence: CDR1 SGHRS, CDR2 YFSETQ. There are 14 residues in the CDR3. This CDR3 is CASSLDGYTGELFF. For the CDR3, the DNA is TGCGCCAGCAGCCTGGATGGGTACACCGGGGAGCTGTTTTTT.

This chain uses TRBV28 with TRBJ1-2; weak D call: TRBD1 (5 bases). Looked up from germline, CDR1 is MDHEN and CDR2 is SYDVKM. This CDR3 is built from 13 residues. The V gene lost 5 bases and the J gene lost 8 bases, with 15 bases spanning the gap. CDR3 region: CASSPGGVKGYTF. The CDR3 nucleotides read TGTGCCAGCAGTCCCGGAGGGGTAAAAGGCTACACCTTC.

The chain uses TRBV14 and TRBJ2-7, with 10 positions matching TRBD2. This CDR3 contains 15 residues. Trimming cost V 2 bases and J 4 bases; bases outside gene matches: 5. Germline-derived CDR1 and CDR2 are SGHDN and FVKESK. Here the CDR3 reads CASSQSGRAAYEQYF. CDR3 nucleotide sequence: TGTGCCAGCAGCCAAAGCGGGAGGGCAGCGTACGAGCAGTACTTC.

The V and J genes are TRBV11-2 and TRBJ1-2; possible D gene TRBD1, 6 bases. Trimming pared 3 bases from V and 6 bases from J, leaving 8 bases between. CDR1 SGHAT and CDR2 FQNNGV come from the germline V gene. This CDR3 comprises 12 residues. The CDR3 bases are TGTGCCAGCAGCTTTAGGGGGAATGGCTACACCTTC. Translated, it gives CASSFRGNGYTF.

The genes are TRBV4-1 and TRBJ2-7, with D hard to call. The V gene's germline CDR1 is MGHRA and CDR2 YSYEKL. Trimming shortened V by 1 base and J by 0 bases, and 16 bases separated the two germline ends. There are 17 residues in the CDR3. CDR3 coding DNA: TGCGCCAGCAGCCAAGTTGGGCTTTTGGCAGACTCCTACGAGCAGTACTTC. It encodes CASSQVGLLADSYEQYF.

In DNA, the CDR3 is TGTGCCAGCAGCCCCGGTGCAGACAGGAAGAACACTGAAGCTTTCTTT. Translated, it gives CASSPGADRKNTEAFF. The V call is TRBV11-3, the J call TRBJ1-1, with a tentative D call TRBD1 (6 bases). The CDR3 has 16 residues. Germline assignment: CDR1 SGHNT and CDR2 YENEEA. The V end lost 5 bases, the J end lost 1 base, and 17 bases lay between the germline ends.

The chain employs TRBV4-1 and TRBJ2-5; D not resolved. The CDR3 loop spans 13 amino acids. Germline V lookup: CDR1 MGHRA, CDR2 YSYEKL. V was pared by 1 base and J by 1 base, with 4 bases between. CDR3 protein: CASSQGTQETQYF. In DNA, the CDR3 is TGCGCCAGCAGCCAAGGGACCCAAGAGACCCAGTACTTC.

This chain uses TRBV5-1 with TRBJ2-2, with TRBD1 matching over 9 bases. CDR1 is SGHRS and CDR2 is YFSETQ in the germline V gene. V dropped 0 bases and J dropped 5; count of bases not matched to a gene: 5. The length of the CDR3 is 16 residues. The CDR3 sequence: CASSLADRGSTGELFF. In DNA form, the CDR3 reads TGCGCCAGCAGCTTGGCGGACAGGGGAAGTACCGGGGAGCTGTTTTTT.

The rearrangement links TRBV29-1 to TRBJ1-1, with D maybe TRBD1 (5 bases). CDR1 and CDR2 (germline): SQVTM, ANQGSEA. Trimming removed 7 bases at V and 0 bases at J, with 15 bases between. The CDR3 sequence is 14 residues long. The CDR3 DNA is TGCAGCGCGTGGGGGGGTCCGGTGAACACTGAAGCTTTCTTT. The encoded protein is CSAWGGPVNTEAFF.

The rearrangement uses TRBV6-6 and TRBJ1-4, with D hard to call. Germline CDR1 MNHNY, CDR2 SVGAGI (reference sequence). CDR3 length: 12 amino acids. Trimming took 2 bases from V and 7 from J, leaving 5 bases between them. The CDR3 protein is CASSYAAEKLFF. For the CDR3, the DNA is TGTGCCAGCAGTTACGCGGCTGAAAAACTGTTTTTT.

The genes are TRBV9 and TRBJ1-4; 7 bases align to TRBD1. The trim removed 3 bases at V and 3 bases at J, leaving 5 bases unmatched. The CDR3 is made up of 15 amino acids. Germline V lookup: CDR1 SGDLS, CDR2 YYNGEE. The CDR3 DNA is TGTGCCAGCAGCGCAACCGGGACAGCTAATGAAAAACTGTTTTTT. This sequence encodes CASSATGTANEKLFF.

J is TRBJ2-1 and V is TRBV28; no clear D. The germline CDR1 and CDR2 sequences are MDHEN and SYDVKM. This CDR3 has 11 residues. V dropped 5 bases and J dropped 6 bases, with 5 bases sitting between them. Here the CDR3 reads CASSTFNEQFF. CDR3 DNA sequence: TGTGCCAGCAGTACCTTCAATGAGCAGTTCTTC.

This chain uses TRBV7-8 with TRBJ2-7; a possible D gene is TRBD2 (5 bases). V was shortened by 5 bases and J by 6 bases, with 11 bases between the two germline ends. This CDR3 region has 12 residues. The germline CDR1 and CDR2 sequences are SGHVS and FQNEAQ. Here the CDR3 DNA reads TGTGCCAGCAGCCTGGGAGCTTTCGAGCAGTACTTC. The encoded protein is CASSLGAFEQYF.

V usage is TRBV7-9 and J usage is TRBJ2-3, with TRBD2 matching 14 bases. In germline, CDR1 is SEHNR, CDR2 FQNEAQ (reference sequence). Trimming took 3 bases from V and 5 from J; bases not matched to a gene: 1. The CDR3 extends over 15 amino acids. The CDR3 region has the DNA TGTGCCAGCAGCTTTGGGACTAGCGGGAGAGATACGCAGTATTTT. Its protein product is CASSFGTSGRDTQYF. The full variable domain, with the rest looked up from reference TRBV7-9 and TRBJ2-3, is DTGVSQNPRHKITKRGQNVTFRCDPISEHNRLYWYRQTLGQGPEFLTYFQNEAQLEKSRLLSDRFSAERPKGSFSTLEIQRTEQGDSAMYLCASSFGTSGRDTQYFGPGTRLTVL.

The rearrangement uses TRBV6-1 and TRBJ2-7; 13 nucleotides line up with TRBD2. Germline loops: CDR1 MNHNS, CDR2 SASEGT. The CDR3 has 15 amino acids. J lost 6 bases, V lost 6 bases, and 8 bases had no gene match. As DNA, the CDR3 is TGTGCCAGCAGCACACTAGCGGGAGGGCCGAGCGAGCAGTACTTC. Amino acids: CASSTLAGGPSEQYF.

The J gene is TRBJ2-1, the V gene TRBV29-1; 14 bases agree with TRBD2. The CDR3 consists of 16 residues. Germline assignment: CDR1 SQVTM and CDR2 ANQGSEA. J lost 9 bases, V lost 2 bases, and 9 bases had no gene match. This CDR3 is CSVETGGLAGGGEQFF. CDR3 sequence (DNA): TGCAGCGTTGAAACAGGCGGACTAGCGGGAGGAGGTGAGCAGTTCTTC.

The gene calls are TRBV11-2 and TRBJ2-1; TRBD2 matches at 13 bases. Trimming removed 6 bases from V and 2 bases from J; junction bases left unmatched: 1. Germline CDR1 SGHAT, CDR2 FQNNGV. This CDR3 spans 15 amino acids. The DNA of the CDR3 is TGTGCCAGCAGACTAGCGGGAGGGCCCTACAATGAGCAGTTCTTC. It encodes CASRLAGGPYNEQFF.

The chain combines TRBV28 with TRBJ1-1; D not certain. Germline assignment: CDR1 MDHEN and CDR2 SYDVKM. The CDR3 consists of 11 residues. The ends were cut back, 7 bases at V and 3 bases at J, with 6 bases in the middle. CDR3 sequence: CASKGDTEAFF. The CDR3 DNA is TGTGCCAGCAAAGGAGACACTGAAGCTTTCTTT.

The chain carries TRBV7-9 and TRBJ2-4; tentative D call: TRBD1 (6 bases). This CDR3 comprises 14 residues. Germline V gene lookup returns CDR1 SEHNR and CDR2 FQNEAQ (reference sequence). V lost 5 bases and J lost 7, with 15 bases in between. CDR3 sequence: CASSLTGIGNIQYF. CDR3 in DNA: TGTGCCAGCAGCCTAACAGGGATCGGGAACATTCAGTACTTC.

This chain uses TRBV7-2 with TRBJ2-3; 11 positions match TRBD2. This CDR3 contains 17 residues. Losses at the gene ends were 1 base for V and 3 bases for J; bases not matched to a gene: 6. Germline V CDR1 and CDR2: SGHTA, FQGNSA. The CDR3, as DNA: TGTGCCAGCAGCTTAGTAGCTAGCGGGAGGAGGACAGATACGCAGTATTTT. Translated: CASSLVASGRRTDTQYF.

This rearrangement joins TRBV7-9 to TRBJ2-1; 7 bases are a match to TRBD2. V trimming: 1 base; J trimming: 7 bases; junction bases outside the gene matches: 13. Germline lookup yields CDR1 SEHNR and CDR2 FQNEAQ (reference sequence). The CDR3 spans 17 residues. This chain's CDR3 is CASSLGLSGGSSNEQFF. CDR3 nucleotide sequence: TGTGCCAGCAGCTTAGGGCTTTCTGGCGGGAGTTCGAATGAGCAGTTCTTC.

This chain connects TRBV18 to TRBJ1-2; TRBD1 agrees at 9 bases. The ends lost 0 bases at V and 1 base at J; junction bases unmatched: 0. The CDR3 length is 15 residues. Germline-derived CDR1 and CDR2 are KGHSH and LQKENI. The CDR3: CASSPPGQGNYGYTF. The CDR3 DNA reads as TGTGCCAGCTCACCACCGGGACAGGGTAACTATGGCTACACCTTC.

This sequence joins TRBV5-1 and TRBJ2-3; D might be TRBD2 (6 bases). CDR3 length equals 15 residues. Trimming shortened V by 1 base and J by 5 bases, and 14 bases separated the two germline ends. Per germline, CDR1 SGHRS and CDR2 YFSETQ. The CDR3 loop is CASSLKGAGGDTQYF. The CDR3 DNA sequence: TGCGCCAGCAGCTTGAAAGGGGCCGGGGGAGATACGCAGTATTTT.